Shown below are 30 T cell receptor beta chains from a single sample sequenced in a study of blood T cell repertoires in COVID-19. Clones were read by immunoSEQ multiplex PCR, and TCRdb kept only the in-frame ones, dropping some. Among some 100,000 clones listed, 85% were seen once. Sequencing was performed on peripheral blood. The receptor set was obtained from a man over 45 with active or convalescent COVID-19.

CDR3: CASSEVQGNYGYTF. Written as DNA, the CDR3 is TGTGCCAGCAGTGAGGTACAGGGGAACTATGGCTACACCTTC. The chain joins TRBV6-1 to TRBJ1-2; 7 nucleotides agree with TRBD1. V trimming: 3 bases; J trimming: 2 bases; junction bases outside the gene matches: 3. The germline V gene has CDR1 MNHNS and CDR2 SASEGT. The CDR3 has 14 residues.

The chain links TRBV25-1 to TRBJ1-4, with 7 bases lining up with TRBD1. The ends lost 3 bases at V and 5 bases at J; junction bases unmatched: 12. The germline gives CDR1 MGHDK, CDR2 SYGVNS. The CDR3 is 17 amino acids. DNA of the CDR3: TGTGCCAGCAGTGACCCCGGCTTAGGACAGGCAAATGAAAAACTGTTTTTT. Protein sequence: CASSDPGLGQANEKLFF.

The chain has TRBV12-3 or TRBV12-4 and TRBJ1-2; D call uncertain. The CDR3 runs 12 residues. V shed 2 bases and J shed 2 bases, with 3 bases lying between them. The CDR3 loop reads CASSLSNYGYTF. The CDR3 coding sequence is TGTGCCAGCAGTTTATCGAACTATGGCTACACCTTC.

As for this clone: Other DNA sequences from this sample encode an identical CDR3 as well. The J gene is TRBJ1-1, the V gene TRBV3-1 (or the pseudogene TRBV3-2), with D possibly being TRBD1 (5 bases). Germline loops: CDR1 LGHDT, CDR2 YNNKEL (reference sequence). V gave up 3 bases and J gave up 4 bases, with 9 bases separating them. CDR3 length equals 13 residues. The CDR3 DNA reads TGTGCCAGCAGCCACGGGGGGACCACTGAAGCTTTCTTT. Translation: CASSHGGTTEAFF.

The chain couples TRBV6-1 to TRBJ1-1; the D is unclear. The germline V and J ends were trimmed by 1 base and 7 bases, with 10 bases remaining between them. CDR1 and CDR2 (germline): MNHNS, SASEGT. This CDR3 has 13 residues. The CDR3 DNA sequence: TGTGCCAGCAGTGAAGGAGGCCTAGTTGAAGCTTTCTTT. Protein sequence: CASSEGGLVEAFF.

This clone was found many times. The chain uses TRBV7-3 and TRBJ2-1; no clear D gene. Trimming shortened V by 5 bases and J by 3 bases, and 14 bases separated the two germline ends. Per the germline V gene, CDR1 is SGHTA and CDR2 is FQGTGA. The CDR3 loop spans 15 amino acids. CDR3 in amino acids: CASSTDPTGYNEQFF. CDR3 coding DNA: TGTGCCAGCAGCACCGACCCAACGGGCTACAATGAGCAGTTCTTC.

The rearrangement links TRBV2 to TRBJ1-6; TRBD1 matches at 7 bases. With 7 bases clipped from V and 7 bases from J, the junction kept 4 bases outside the gene matches. This CDR3 has 13 amino acids. CDR1 is SNHLY and CDR2 is FYNNEI in the germline V gene. DNA of the CDR3: TGTGCCAGCACTGGGACAGAAAATTCACCCCTCCACTTT. This gives the protein CASTGTENSPLHF.

V gene TRBV2 combines with J gene TRBJ2-3, with 7 positions matching TRBD1. Per germline, CDR1 SNHLY and CDR2 FYNNEI. The CDR3 has 14 residues. The trim removed 6 bases at V and 2 bases at J, leaving 5 bases unmatched. CDR3 bases: TGTGCCAGCAGCCGGGACAGACACACAGATACGCAGTATTTT. It specifies CASSRDRHTDTQYF.

The chain recombines TRBV4-1 with TRBJ2-1, with D possibly TRBD1 on 5 matching bases. This CDR3 region has 16 residues. Germline V CDR1 and CDR2: MGHRA, YSYEKL. Trimming left V 3 bases short and J 0 bases short, with 12 bases between. For the CDR3, the DNA is TGCGCCAGCAGCCAGCCAGGGTGGAGCTCCTACAATGAGCAGTTCTTC. Protein product: CASSQPGWSSYNEQFF.

V and J are TRBV5-4 and TRBJ1-1; D remains unclear. CDR1 and CDR2 from the germline V gene are SGHNT and YYREEE (reference sequence). This CDR3 is 14 amino acids long. The CDR3 is CSSGFAGRNTEAFF. CDR3 DNA sequence: TGTTCAAGTGGCTTTGCGGGAAGGAACACTGAAGCTTTCTTT. The full variable domain, completed using reference TRBV5-4 and TRBJ1-1, is ETGVTQSPTHLIKTRGQQVTLRCSSQSGHNTVSWYQQALGQGPQFIFQYYREEENGRGNFPPRFSGLQFPNYSSELNVNALELDDSALYLCSSGFAGRNTEAFFGQGTRLTVV.

This clone was found once. This chain connects TRBV7-2 to TRBJ2-4; 8 positions agree with TRBD1. Germline loops: CDR1 SGHTA, CDR2 FQGNSA. J gave up 6 bases and V 6 bases, and 7 bases lay outside the gene matches. The CDR3 length is 14 residues. The chain's CDR3 is CASRPNRGRNIQYF. CDR3 sequence (DNA): TGTGCCAGCAGACCAAACAGGGGGAGAAACATTCAGTACTTC.

V gene TRBV6-7 combines with J gene TRBJ2-7, with D perhaps TRBD1 (5 bases). TRBV6-7 is given ORF status, its function remaining uncertain. The germline V and J ends were trimmed by 5 bases and 1 base, with 21 bases remaining between them. The CDR3 sequence is 17 residues long. The CDR3 sequence is CASSPSSSMTVSYEQYF. CDR3 sequence (DNA): TGTGCCAGCAGTCCTTCTTCCTCTATGACAGTATCCTACGAGCAGTACTTC.

The sample holds a few counts of this clone. The rearrangement uses TRBV10-1 and TRBJ2-5, with 12 bases fitting TRBD2. With V trimmed by 6 bases and J by 5 bases, 10 bases remained unmatched. The CDR3 runs to 16 residues. Per the germline V gene, CDR1 is WNHNN and CDR2 is SYGVQD (reference sequence). The CDR3 spells CASRRTSGTGSETQYF. In DNA, the CDR3 is TGCGCCAGCAGACGGACTAGCGGGACCGGGTCGGAGACCCAGTACTTC.

The J gene is TRBJ1-6, the V gene TRBV2; TRBD1 aligns across 8 bases. Trimming cost V 6 bases and J 5 bases; bases outside gene matches: 6. The CDR3 sequence is 15 residues long. Germline values: CDR1 SNHLY, CDR2 FYNNEI. In DNA, the CDR3 is TGTGCCAGCAGAGACCGGACAGGGAATAATTCACCCCTCCACTTT. Its protein product is CASRDRTGNNSPLHF.

V is TRBV15 and J is TRBJ2-2; possibly TRBD2 for D (5 bases). V shed 8 bases and J shed 10 bases, with 14 bases lying between them. This CDR3 contains 12 residues. Germline V CDR1 and CDR2: LNHNV, YYDKDF (reference sequence). The CDR3 DNA follows: TGTGCCACCGGGATCGGGATCGAGGAGCTGTTTTTT. Protein sequence: CATGIGIEELFF.

This clone showed up just once. The V and J genes are TRBV19 and TRBJ2-7; possible D gene TRBD1, 6 bases. CDR3 length equals 12 residues. Germline CDR1 is LNHDA and CDR2 is SQIVND (reference sequence). V was cut by 6 bases and J by 4 bases, with 10 bases left in between. The CDR3 DNA reads TGTGCCAGTAGAACTCAGGGGTACGAGCAGTACTTC. It yields the protein CASRTQGYEQYF.

The rearrangement links TRBV7-3 to TRBJ2-2; tentatively, D is TRBD2 (5 bases). Germline assignment: CDR1 SGHTA and CDR2 FQGTGA. V was shortened by 2 bases and J by 5 bases, with 15 bases between the two germline ends. CDR3 size: 16 residues. The CDR3 reads CASSLLGGPGTGELFF. Written as DNA, the CDR3 is TGTGCCAGCAGCTTACTTGGCGGGCCGGGGACCGGGGAGCTGTTTTTT.

V and J are TRBV6-5 and TRBJ2-7; D not resolved. The length of the CDR3 is 13 residues. Germline-derived CDR1 and CDR2 are MNHEY and SVGAGI. Trimming stripped 6 bases from V and 6 bases from J, with 15 bases between. The CDR3 here is CASSPEMRREQYF. CDR3 DNA: TGTGCCAGCAGCCCAGAAATGAGGCGCGAGCAGTACTTC.

This clone has a handful of counts. This chain uses TRBV6-5 with TRBJ2-3; TRBD2 matches at 8 bases. J lost 2 bases, V lost 3 bases, and 4 bases had no gene match. Looked up from germline, CDR1 is MNHEY and CDR2 is SVGAGI. CDR3 length equals 15 residues. CDR3 nucleotide sequence: TGTGCCAGCAGTTATTTAGCGGGATCCACAGATACGCAGTATTTT. Translated, it gives CASSYLAGSTDTQYF.

V is TRBV2 and J is TRBJ2-5, with TRBD2 matching over 11 bases. This CDR3 is built from 16 residues. V dropped 6 bases and J dropped 6; count of bases not matched to a gene: 12. Germline CDR1 SNHLY, CDR2 FYNNEI. The CDR3 bases are TGTGCCAGCAGGACCCCAGGACTAGCGGGCGCACAGACCCAGTACTTC. This codes for CASRTPGLAGAQTQYF. Full variable domain (missing parts from reference TRBV2 and TRBJ2-5): EPEVTQTPSHQVTQMGQEVILRCVPISNHLYFYWYRQILGQKVEFLVSFYNNEISEKSEIFDDQFSVERPDGSNFTLKIRSTKLEDSAMYFCASRTPGLAGAQTQYFGPGTRLLVL.

This chain uses TRBV4-1 with TRBJ1-1; D unclear. Trimming pared 0 bases from V and 5 bases from J, leaving 13 bases between. The CDR3 consists of 15 residues. Germline CDR1 reads MGHRA; CDR2 reads YSYEKL. CDR3 sequence: CASSQDRGRRTEAFF. CDR3 coding DNA: TGCGCCAGCAGCCAAGATCGAGGGCGGAGAACTGAAGCTTTCTTT.

This clone was observed a few times. The V call is TRBV24-1, the J call TRBJ2-3; tentative D call: TRBD2 (6 bases). Germline assignment: CDR1 KGHDR and CDR2 SFDVKD. V was clipped by 5 bases and J by 2 bases, with 10 bases between them. The CDR3 is 14 amino acids. CDR3 residues: CATSGRGTTDTQYF. The CDR3 nucleotides are TGTGCCACCAGTGGGCGGGGTACCACAGATACGCAGTATTTT.

In nucleotides, the CDR3 is TGTGCCACCTTCCGGCGGGAGGGACTCGGGGATACGCAGTATTTT. Its protein is CATFRREGLGDTQYF. The chain uses TRBV6-5 and TRBJ2-3, with 9 bases matching TRBD2. Germline loops: CDR1 MNHEY, CDR2 SVGAGI. The CDR3 runs to 15 residues. The ends lost 10 bases at V and 6 bases at J; junction bases unmatched: 14.

J is TRBJ1-1 and V is TRBV19, with TRBD1 as a possible D gene (5 bases). V dropped 4 bases and J dropped 0 bases, with 15 bases sitting between them. The CDR3 extends over 16 amino acids. Germline loops: CDR1 LNHDA, CDR2 SQIVND (reference sequence). CDR3 region: CASSKSQTAMNTEAFF. The CDR3 bases are TGTGCCAGTAGTAAATCTCAGACAGCAATGAACACTGAAGCTTTCTTT. The variable domain in full, with the rest retrieved from reference TRBV19 and TRBJ1-1, is DGGITQSPKYLFRKEGQNVTLSCEQNLNHDAMYWYRQDPGQGLRLIYYSQIVNDFQKGDIAEGYSVSREKKESFPLTVTSAQKNPTAFYLCASSKSQTAMNTEAFFGQGTRLTVV.

This rearrangement joins TRBV7-9 to TRBJ2-1; 13 positions agree with TRBD2. The junction had 19 bases not matched to a gene; V was cut back by 5 bases and J by 9 bases. Germline CDR1 is SEHNR and CDR2 is FQNEAQ (reference sequence). This CDR3 has 19 residues. The CDR3 spells CASSPFLPGLAGVLGEQFF. The CDR3 bases are TGTGCCAGCAGCCCCTTCCTCCCAGGACTAGCGGGAGTATTGGGTGAGCAGTTCTTC.

A note on this clone: Other DNA sequences in this specimen translate into the identical CDR3. This chain links TRBV6-1 with TRBJ1-1, with D possibly being TRBD1 (6 bases). Germline CDR1 reads MNHNS; CDR2 reads SASEGT. The CDR3 is made up of 13 amino acids. With 2 bases removed from V and 5 bases from J, the gap between germline ends came to 9 bases. The CDR3 coding sequence is TGTGCCAGCAGTGAAACAGGGTGGACTGAAGCTTTCTTT. It is translated as CASSETGWTEAFF.

This chain links TRBV6-5 with TRBJ2-2, with a weak D call TRBD1 (6 bases). From germline, CDR1 is MNHEY and CDR2 SVGAGI. V lost 1 base and J lost 5, with 8 bases in between. CDR3 length: 14 residues. CDR3 DNA sequence: TGTGCCAGCAGTTACTTGGGACAAACCGGGGAGCTGTTTTTT. This codes for CASSYLGQTGELFF.

The CDR3 here is CASSAQMTLYTF. In DNA, the CDR3 is TGCGCCAGCAGCGCCCAGATGACACTCTACACCTTC. The chain combines TRBV5-1 with TRBJ1-2, with D unclear. The CDR3 consists of 12 residues. Trimming took off 4 bases at V and 10 bases at J, with 14 bases between the two ends. The germline CDR1 and CDR2 sequences are SGHRS and YFSETQ.

The chain links TRBV6-1 to TRBJ2-7, with 8 nucleotides matching TRBD2. Germline CDR1 is MNHNS and CDR2 is SASEGT. This CDR3 is built from 12 residues. J gave up 5 bases and V 5 bases, and 2 bases lay outside the gene matches. Here the CDR3 reads CASSQTSDEQYF. CDR3 nucleotide sequence: TGTGCCAGCAGTCAGACTAGCGACGAGCAGTACTTC.

The V gene is TRBV27, the J gene TRBJ2-7; D gene unclear. There are 12 residues in the CDR3. Germline V gene lookup returns CDR1 MNHEY and CDR2 SMNVEV (reference sequence). The V gene lost 8 bases and the J gene lost 0 bases, with 8 bases spanning the gap. The CDR3 coding sequence is TGTGCCAGCGGCGACACCTCCTACGAGCAGTACTTC. Protein product: CASGDTSYEQYF.